Reported below is one T cell receptor (beta chain). Its antigen is not known. Researchers ran the PCR with 60 Vbeta and 13 Jbeta primers. Sequenced by immunoSEQ multiplex PCR; TCRdb stores in-frame clones only, minus some. The listing records 100,000 to 150,000 clones. These data come from a study of cytomegalovirus exposure and HLA in healthy donors. Findings and limits, study-wide: Some TCR beta chains (around 160 of them) were listed as cytomegalovirus-associated. An analysis that was carried out later associated 16,000 or so TCR beta sequences with HLA alleles at 0.05 false discovery rate.

The germline gives CDR1 SGHVS, CDR2 FNYEAQ. The CDR3 consists of 17 residues. Germline trimming cut 5 bases from V and 0 bases from J; bases unmatched to any gene: 7. The sequenced material came from PBMCs. This chain uses TRBV7-6 with TRBJ1-4; the match to TRBD1 covers 9 bases. This clonotype was obtained from a man between 18 and 29 years old in good health and CMV-seronegative. The DNA of the CDR3 is TGTGCCAGCAGCGGGGGACAGGGAAAAACAACTAATGAAAAACTGTTTTTT. The encoded protein is CASSGGQGKTTNEKLFF.